These T cell receptor beta chains were read from a single sample in a study of T cell responses to AZD1222 COVID-19 vaccine. This table comes from immunoSEQ multiplex PCR, and its TCRdb copy is limited to in-frame clones, with some not included. The table includes roughly 90,000 clones, 75% to 90% detected once. Specimen: peripheral blood, collected 28 days after the second AZD1222 dose. Receptor source: an adult who received the AZD1222 COVID-19 vaccine. CDR3s include the opening cysteine and the closing phenylalanine or tryptophan. Each record gives: CDR3 length, V gene, J gene, clone size, D gene, CDR3 DNA, CDR3 protein. The D gene is left open where the match is weak. Clone size appears in some rows only: once, few, many, or a class for an expanded clone.

cdr3_length: 12; v_call: TRBV18; j_call: TRBJ1-1; clone_size: -; d_call: -; cdr3_nt: TGTGCCAGCTCATCTATGAACACTGAAGCTTTCTTT; cdr3_aa: CASSSMNTEAFF
cdr3_length: 16; v_call: TRBV11-2; j_call: TRBJ1-2; clone_size: -; d_call: TRBD1; cdr3_nt: TGTGCCAGCAGGCAGGGGGGCAAGGCAAAGTCCTATGGCTACACCTTC; cdr3_aa: CASRQGGKAKSYGYTF
cdr3_length: 17; v_call: TRBV18; j_call: TRBJ1-1; clone_size: -; d_call: TRBD1; cdr3_nt: TGTGCCAGCTCACCCCGGGACAGCGGGATCCTCAACACTGAAGCTTTCTTT; cdr3_aa: CASSPRDSGILNTEAFF
cdr3_length: 16; v_call: TRBV7-6; j_call: TRBJ2-5; clone_size: -; d_call: -; cdr3_nt: TGTGCCAGCAGCTTAGCCTACCAGAGAGGGGAAGAGACCCAGTACTTC; cdr3_aa: CASSLAYQRGEETQYF
cdr3_length: 15; v_call: TRBV9; j_call: TRBJ1-3; clone_size: -; d_call: -; cdr3_nt: TGTGCCAGCAGCGTAGAGGGATACTCTGGAAACACCATATATTTT; cdr3_aa: CASSVEGYSGNTIYF
cdr3_length: 12; v_call: TRBV12-3/TRBV12-4; j_call: TRBJ1-2; clone_size: once; d_call: -; cdr3_nt: TGTGCCAGCAGTTTAGTGACTCATGGCTACACCTTC; cdr3_aa: CASSLVTHGYTF
cdr3_length: 15; v_call: TRBV5-4; j_call: TRBJ1-6; clone_size: few; d_call: -; cdr3_nt: TGTGCCAGCAGCTCGGACGGGGGACCTTTTTCACCCCTCCACTTT; cdr3_aa: CASSSDGGPFSPLHF
cdr3_length: 15; v_call: TRBV9; j_call: TRBJ2-1; clone_size: -; d_call: TRBD2; cdr3_nt: TGTGCCAGCAGCGTAGTCGGGAGGGCCATAAATGAGCAGTTCTTC; cdr3_aa: CASSVVGRAINEQFF
cdr3_length: 15; v_call: TRBV27; j_call: TRBJ1-4; clone_size: -; d_call: TRBD1; cdr3_nt: TGTGCCAGCAGTAAGGGGGCGAGGACTAATGAAAAACTGTTTTTT; cdr3_aa: CASSKGARTNEKLFF
cdr3_length: 14; v_call: TRBV6-1; j_call: TRBJ1-2; clone_size: -; d_call: -; cdr3_nt: TGTGCCAGCAGTGAAGGCCAGACAAGCTATGGCTACACCTTC; cdr3_aa: CASSEGQTSYGYTF
cdr3_length: 13; v_call: TRBV7-6; j_call: TRBJ2-2; clone_size: -; d_call: -; cdr3_nt: TGTGCCAGCAGCTTAGACCCAAACGGGGAGCTGTTTTTT; cdr3_aa: CASSLDPNGELFF
cdr3_length: 15; v_call: TRBV6-5; j_call: TRBJ1-3; clone_size: -; d_call: -; cdr3_nt: TGTGCCAGCAGTTACACAGGGACTTCGGGAAACACCATATATTTT; cdr3_aa: CASSYTGTSGNTIYF
cdr3_length: 12; v_call: TRBV3-1/TRBV3-2; j_call: TRBJ1-1; clone_size: once; d_call: -; cdr3_nt: TGTGCCAGCAGTTCTAACAGGGAGGTTGCTTTCTTT; cdr3_aa: CASSSNREVAFF
cdr3_length: 16; v_call: TRBV20-1; j_call: TRBJ2-5; clone_size: few; d_call: TRBD2; cdr3_nt: TGCAGTGCTAGTCGACTAGCGGGAGGGCCCAAAGAGACCCAGTACTTC; cdr3_aa: CSASRLAGGPKETQYF
cdr3_length: 16; v_call: TRBV10-3; j_call: TRBJ1-2; clone_size: -; d_call: -; cdr3_nt: TGTGCCATCAGTGAGTCTTCCGGGGGACCTGGCTATGGCTACACCTTC; cdr3_aa: CAISESSGGPGYGYTF
cdr3_length: 15; v_call: TRBV10-3; j_call: TRBJ1-1; clone_size: -; d_call: -; cdr3_nt: TGTGCCATCAGTGAGTCAGGGTCCCTGGGCACTGAAGCTTTCTTT; cdr3_aa: CAISESGSLGTEAFF
cdr3_length: 13; v_call: TRBV5-6; j_call: TRBJ1-2; clone_size: -; d_call: -; cdr3_nt: TGTGCCAGCAGCTCACAGGGATTCTATGGCTACACCTTC; cdr3_aa: CASSSQGFYGYTF
cdr3_length: 17; v_call: TRBV9; j_call: TRBJ1-6; clone_size: -; d_call: TRBD1; cdr3_nt: TGTGCCAGCAGCGTAGGCCCGGGACAGGGGGCATGGTCACCCCTCCACTTT; cdr3_aa: CASSVGPGQGAWSPLHF
cdr3_length: 15; v_call: TRBV5-1; j_call: TRBJ1-2; clone_size: -; d_call: -; cdr3_nt: TGCGCCAGCAGCCTCCAAGCCCAAGTTTCAAATGGCTACACCTTC; cdr3_aa: CASSLQAQVSNGYTF
cdr3_length: 12; v_call: TRBV24-1; j_call: TRBJ1-2; clone_size: -; d_call: -; cdr3_nt: TGTGCCACCATCCCCAGCCCTTATGGCTACACCTTC; cdr3_aa: CATIPSPYGYTF
cdr3_length: 12; v_call: TRBV2; j_call: TRBJ2-2; clone_size: -; d_call: -; cdr3_nt: TGTGCCAGCAGTAAGAACACCGGGGAGCTGTTTTTT; cdr3_aa: CASSKNTGELFF
cdr3_length: 13; v_call: TRBV5-1; j_call: TRBJ1-4; clone_size: -; d_call: -; cdr3_nt: TGCGCCAGCCGAGAAAGGGGGAATGAAAAACTGTTTTTT; cdr3_aa: CASRERGNEKLFF
cdr3_length: 15; v_call: TRBV25-1; j_call: TRBJ2-5; clone_size: -; d_call: TRBD2; cdr3_nt: TGTGCCAGCAGTAGACTAGCGGGAGCGAGAGAGACCCAGTACTTC; cdr3_aa: CASSRLAGARETQYF
cdr3_length: 12; v_call: TRBV5-1; j_call: TRBJ1-2; clone_size: -; d_call: -; cdr3_nt: TGCGCCAGCAGCTTTACGGGTAATGGCTACACCTTC; cdr3_aa: CASSFTGNGYTF
cdr3_length: 11; v_call: TRBV3-1/TRBV3-2; j_call: TRBJ2-7; clone_size: -; d_call: -; cdr3_nt: TGTGCCAGCAGCCCTTACTACGAGCAGTACTTC; cdr3_aa: CASSPYYEQYF
cdr3_length: 12; v_call: TRBV12-3/TRBV12-4; j_call: TRBJ1-2; clone_size: -; d_call: -; cdr3_nt: TGTGCCAGCAGTTTAGACAGCTATGGCTACACCTTC; cdr3_aa: CASSLDSYGYTF
cdr3_length: 14; v_call: TRBV7-2; j_call: TRBJ2-3; clone_size: -; d_call: -; cdr3_nt: TGTGCCACGCGTCGCGGGCCTAGCACGGATACGCAGTATTTT; cdr3_aa: CATRRGPSTDTQYF
cdr3_length: 15; v_call: TRBV7-9; j_call: TRBJ1-2; clone_size: -; d_call: -; cdr3_nt: TGTGCCAGCAGCTTGGGAACGGACGGCAACTATGGCTACACCTTC; cdr3_aa: CASSLGTDGNYGYTF
cdr3_length: 13; v_call: TRBV3-1/TRBV3-2; j_call: TRBJ2-2; clone_size: -; d_call: -; cdr3_nt: TGTGCCAGCAGCCAAGTGGGCACCGGGGAGCTGTTTTTT; cdr3_aa: CASSQVGTGELFF
cdr3_length: 18; v_call: TRBV6-2/TRBV6-3; j_call: TRBJ1-1; clone_size: -; d_call: -; cdr3_nt: TGTGCCAGCAGTTACCCACCGGAGGCTGTGGTCGGTAGTACTGAAGCTTTCTTT; cdr3_aa: CASSYPPEAVVGSTEAFF
cdr3_length: 14; v_call: TRBV9; j_call: TRBJ1-1; clone_size: -; d_call: -; cdr3_nt: TGTGCCAGCAACCTTAGGGGGGGAGGCACTGAAGCTTTCTTT; cdr3_aa: CASNLRGGGTEAFF
cdr3_length: 13; v_call: TRBV6-5; j_call: TRBJ1-1; clone_size: once; d_call: -; cdr3_nt: TGTGCCAGCAGTTATTCAGAGAACACTGAAGCTTTCTTT; cdr3_aa: CASSYSENTEAFF
cdr3_length: 13; v_call: TRBV15; j_call: TRBJ1-2; clone_size: few; d_call: -; cdr3_nt: TGTGCCACCAGCAGAGTAGCTAACTATGGCTACACCTTC; cdr3_aa: CATSRVANYGYTF
cdr3_length: 14; v_call: TRBV6-5; j_call: TRBJ2-5; clone_size: -; d_call: TRBD1; cdr3_nt: TGTGCCAGCGAACCGGGACAGGGGAAAGAGACCCAGTACTTC; cdr3_aa: CASEPGQGKETQYF
cdr3_length: 11; v_call: TRBV6-5; j_call: TRBJ1-2; clone_size: -; d_call: -; cdr3_nt: TGTGCCAGCATGTGGGTCGCTGGCTACACCTTC; cdr3_aa: CASMWVAGYTF
cdr3_length: 13; v_call: TRBV5-1; j_call: TRBJ2-3; clone_size: -; d_call: -; cdr3_nt: TGCGCCAGCAGCTTGGAGCTAGCAGATACGCAGTATTTT; cdr3_aa: CASSLELADTQYF
cdr3_length: 17; v_call: TRBV5-5; j_call: TRBJ1-6; clone_size: -; d_call: TRBD1; cdr3_nt: TGTGCCAGCAGCTTGGAGGGACAGAGCTCCTATAATTCACCCCTCCACTTT; cdr3_aa: CASSLEGQSSYNSPLHF
cdr3_length: 12; v_call: TRBV10-1; j_call: TRBJ2-7; clone_size: -; d_call: -; cdr3_nt: TGCGCCAGCAGTGATGGTCCCTACGAGCAGTACTTC; cdr3_aa: CASSDGPYEQYF
cdr3_length: 16; v_call: TRBV15; j_call: TRBJ1-3; clone_size: -; d_call: -; cdr3_nt: TGTGCCACCAGCAGAGATCCGTGGGGGTCTGGAAACACCATATATTTT; cdr3_aa: CATSRDPWGSGNTIYF
cdr3_length: 12; v_call: TRBV29-1; j_call: TRBJ2-1; clone_size: -; d_call: TRBD2; cdr3_nt: TGCAGCGTTGGCGGGAGAAACAATGAGCAGTTCTTC; cdr3_aa: CSVGGRNNEQFF
cdr3_length: 13; v_call: TRBV19; j_call: TRBJ1-6; clone_size: -; d_call: -; cdr3_nt: TGTGCCAGTAGTACGACAATAGTTTCACCCCTCCACTTT; cdr3_aa: CASSTTIVSPLHF
cdr3_length: 15; v_call: TRBV27; j_call: TRBJ2-1; clone_size: -; d_call: TRBD2; cdr3_nt: TGTGCCAGCTCAATAGCGGGGGGGCTGAACAATGAGCAGTTCTTC; cdr3_aa: CASSIAGGLNNEQFF
cdr3_length: 14; v_call: TRBV9; j_call: TRBJ2-1; clone_size: -; d_call: -; cdr3_nt: TGTGCCAGCAGCCCCGGTTTAGCCTACAATGAGCAGTTCTTC; cdr3_aa: CASSPGLAYNEQFF
cdr3_length: 14; v_call: TRBV4-1; j_call: TRBJ1-5; clone_size: -; d_call: -; cdr3_nt: TGCGCCAGCAGCCAAGAGGACAGCAATCAGCCCCAGCATTTT; cdr3_aa: CASSQEDSNQPQHF
cdr3_length: 14; v_call: TRBV19; j_call: TRBJ1-1; clone_size: few; d_call: -; cdr3_nt: TGTGCCAGTAGTATAGGGGGCAAGAACACTGAAGCTTTCTTT; cdr3_aa: CASSIGGKNTEAFF
cdr3_length: 15; v_call: TRBV6-5; j_call: TRBJ1-2; clone_size: -; d_call: -; cdr3_nt: TGTGCCAGCAGTTACCGCCCAGAACCTAACTATGGCTACACCTTC; cdr3_aa: CASSYRPEPNYGYTF
cdr3_length: 13; v_call: TRBV29-1; j_call: TRBJ1-1; clone_size: -; d_call: -; cdr3_nt: TGCAGCGTTGGGGGGGTGGTGAACACTGAAGCTTTCTTT; cdr3_aa: CSVGGVVNTEAFF
cdr3_length: 16; v_call: TRBV6-4; j_call: TRBJ1-1; clone_size: -; d_call: -; cdr3_nt: TGTGCCAGCAGTGCAAACGGGGAACGGACCGACACTGAAGCTTTCTTT; cdr3_aa: CASSANGERTDTEAFF
cdr3_length: 13; v_call: TRBV5-1; j_call: TRBJ1-4; clone_size: -; d_call: TRBD1; cdr3_nt: TGCGCCAGCAGCGATCAGGGACAGGAAAAACTGTTTTTT; cdr3_aa: CASSDQGQEKLFF
cdr3_length: 12; v_call: TRBV28; j_call: TRBJ2-7; clone_size: -; d_call: -; cdr3_nt: TGTGCCAGCAGTTTTGGGTGGTACGAGCAGTACTTC; cdr3_aa: CASSFGWYEQYF
cdr3_length: 16; v_call: TRBV9; j_call: TRBJ2-1; clone_size: -; d_call: -; cdr3_nt: TGTGCCAGCAGCCCCAGTACGATGTACCCCTACAATGAGCAGTTCTTC; cdr3_aa: CASSPSTMYPYNEQFF